This TCR beta chain was found in a study of cytotoxic CD8 clonotypes in ibrutinib-treated CLL. Study as a whole: Of a cohort that held around 10 relapsed/refractory and roughly 15 treatment-naive patients, about 18 were IGHV unmutated. Mean values per sample were 250,000 to 300,000 productive templates and tens of thousands of productive rearrangements. Study observations and caveats: Starting clonality was above that of age-matched healthy donors and tracked circulating CD8+ T-cell counts.

Turning to this clone: The target antigen is unknown.

The ends lost 9 bases at V and 6 bases at J; junction bases unmatched: 5. Germline V gene sequence: CDR1 MNHEY, CDR2 SVGAGI. CDR3 length equals 13 residues. Genomic DNA (about 2.2 micrograms) was obtained from cryopreserved PBMCs for construction of TCR beta libraries. Sequencing was performed with immunoSEQ multiplex PCR; in TCRdb, only in-frame clones are kept and a portion is missing. The profile shows approximately 280,000 clones, more than 70% of them singletons. This sequence originates from a human donor with chronic lymphocytic leukemia. The J gene is TRBJ1-6, the V gene TRBV6-5, with 7 bases identical to TRBD1. Sequenced here: PBMCs, sampled at disease progression, from a patient treated with ibrutinib. The CDR3 loop reads CASWTGINSPLHF. CDR3 nucleotides: TGTGCCAGTTGGACAGGAATTAATTCACCCCTCCACTTT.